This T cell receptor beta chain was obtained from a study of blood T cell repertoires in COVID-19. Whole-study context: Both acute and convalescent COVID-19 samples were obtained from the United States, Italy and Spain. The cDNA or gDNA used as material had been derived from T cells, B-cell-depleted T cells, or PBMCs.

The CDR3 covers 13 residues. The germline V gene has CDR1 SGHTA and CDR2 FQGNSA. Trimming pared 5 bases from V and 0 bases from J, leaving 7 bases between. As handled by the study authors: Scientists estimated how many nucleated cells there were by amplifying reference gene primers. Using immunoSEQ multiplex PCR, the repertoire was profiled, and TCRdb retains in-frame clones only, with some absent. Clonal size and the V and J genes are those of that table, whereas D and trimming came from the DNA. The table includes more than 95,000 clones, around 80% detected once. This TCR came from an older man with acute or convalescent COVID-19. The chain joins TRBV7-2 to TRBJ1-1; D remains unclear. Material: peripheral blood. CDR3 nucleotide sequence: TGTGCCAGCAGCGTGAGGGTGAACACTGAAGCTTTCTTT. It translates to CASSVRVNTEAFF. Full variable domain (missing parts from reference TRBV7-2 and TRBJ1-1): GAGVSQSPSNKVTEKGKDVELRCDPISGHTALYWYRQSLGQGLEFLIYFQGNSAPDKSGLPSDRFSAERTGGSVSTLTIQRTQQEDSAVYLCASSVRVNTEAFFGQGTRLTVV.